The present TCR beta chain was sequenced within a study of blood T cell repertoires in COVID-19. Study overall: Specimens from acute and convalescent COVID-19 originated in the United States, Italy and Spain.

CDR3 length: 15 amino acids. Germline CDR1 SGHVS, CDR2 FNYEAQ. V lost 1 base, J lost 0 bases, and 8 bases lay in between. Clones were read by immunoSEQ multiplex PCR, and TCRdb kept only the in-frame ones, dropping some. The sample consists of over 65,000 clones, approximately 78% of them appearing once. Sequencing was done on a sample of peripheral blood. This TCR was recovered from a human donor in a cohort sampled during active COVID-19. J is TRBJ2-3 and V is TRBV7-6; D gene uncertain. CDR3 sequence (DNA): TGTGCCAGCAGCTTAGAAATGGCCAGCACAGATACGCAGTATTTT. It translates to CASSLEMASTDTQYF.